The 21 T cell receptor beta chains in this list originate from one sample, sequenced in a study of OX40 agonist ivuxolimab in advanced cancers. Assay: immunoSEQ multiplex PCR; the TCRdb copy retains only in-frame clones and omits some. The table lists 40,000 to 55,000 clones, roughly 93% of them singletons. Sample: CD4+ or CD8+ T cells sorted from blood, taken in a trial of the OX40 agonist ivuxolimab. The receptors originated from an adult with an advanced solid tumor such as melanoma, head and neck, liver or kidney cancer.

Here the CDR3 reads CASSQGPGGGSYNEQFF. The CDR3 DNA is TGCGCCAGCAGCCAAGGCCCGGGCGGGGGCTCCTACAATGAGCAGTTCTTC. The chain combines TRBV4-3 with TRBJ2-1; 7 bases are shared with TRBD2. This CDR3 is built from 17 residues. CDR1 and CDR2 from the germline V gene are LGHNA and YSLEER. Germline trimming cut 1 base from V and 0 bases from J; bases unmatched to any gene: 6.

The CDR3 loop reads CASSLDGSYNEQFF. In DNA form, the CDR3 reads TGTGCCAGCAGCTTAGACGGGAGCTACAATGAGCAGTTCTTC. V is TRBV11-2 and J is TRBJ2-1; TRBD2 might be the D (6 bases). Between the trimmed V and J ends, which lost 0 bases and 3 bases, there was a span of 6 bases. CDR3 length: 14 residues. Germline CDR1 reads SGHAT; CDR2 reads FQNNGV.

This clone was seen only a few times. The V call is TRBV4-1, the J call TRBJ1-2, with 9 bases fitting TRBD1. Losses at the gene ends were 4 bases for V and 2 bases for J; bases not matched to a gene: 5. The CDR3 is 15 residues long. Germline lookup yields CDR1 MGHRA and CDR2 YSYEKL. The CDR3 DNA reads as TGCGCCAGCAGCCTAGCTGGACAGGGGAACTATGGCTACACCTTC. Translation gives CASSLAGQGNYGYTF.

In nucleotides, the CDR3 is TGTGCCAGCAGTTTTCAGCGGGAGCTTGGGTATGAGCAGTTCTTC. Translation gives CASSFQRELGYEQFF. V and J are TRBV28 and TRBJ2-1, with 8 bases matching TRBD2. The CDR3 has 15 residues. Losses at the gene ends were 3 bases for V and 8 bases for J; bases not matched to a gene: 9. Per the germline V gene, CDR1 is MDHEN and CDR2 is SYDVKM.

This clone appeared once. The chain uses TRBV29-1 and TRBJ2-7; the D gene is possibly TRBD1 (6 bases). Germline V CDR1 and CDR2: SQVTM, ANQGSEA. The CDR3 has 13 amino acids. The V gene lost 2 bases and the J gene lost 4 bases, with 12 bases spanning the gap. CDR3 DNA: TGCAGCGTTGAACAGGGTACAGGGTACGAGCAGTACTTC. It is translated as CSVEQGTGYEQYF.

The table lists this clone with a count of one. The chain uses TRBV27 and TRBJ2-7; TRBD2 matches 7 bases. Germline V CDR1 and CDR2: MNHEY, SMNVEV (reference sequence). CDR3 size: 13 residues. V shed 1 base and J 7 bases; nucleotides not matched to a gene: 4. The DNA of the CDR3 is TGTGCCAGCAGTTTATGGGGGGGGAGGGAGCAGTACTTC. Its translation: CASSLWGGREQYF.

The chain has TRBV7-2 and TRBJ1-1; no clear D. Germline values: CDR1 SGHTA, CDR2 FQGNSA. The CDR3 contains 12 residues. Trimming took off 2 bases at V and 4 bases at J, with 5 bases between the two ends. The CDR3 region has the DNA TGTGCCAGCAGCTTATCCCTCACTGAAGCTTTCTTT. Its translation: CASSLSLTEAFF.

The V gene is TRBV27, the J gene TRBJ2-4, with 7 bases lining up with TRBD1. The CDR3 runs to 13 residues. Unmatched junction bases numbered 5, after V lost 9 bases and J lost 3 bases. Germline V gene sequence: CDR1 MNHEY, CDR2 SMNVEV (reference sequence). The CDR3 DNA follows: TGTGCCAGTCCGAGACAGGGCAAAAACATTCAGTACTTC. This codes for CASPRQGKNIQYF.

The chain has TRBV5-5 and TRBJ2-1; D unresolved. V lost 4 bases and J lost 2, with 13 bases in between. Germline CDR1 reads SGHKS; CDR2 reads YYEKEE (reference sequence). The CDR3 contains 15 residues. CDR3 nucleotides: TGTGCCAGCAGCCTGGCGAGCCCCACCTACAATGAGCAGTTCTTC. Its translation: CASSLASPTYNEQFF.

This chain links TRBV27 with TRBJ2-7, with D possibly called TRBD1 or TRBD2 (6 bases each). Germline V lookup: CDR1 MNHEY, CDR2 SMNVEV (reference sequence). This CDR3 comprises 13 residues. The V end was cut by 7 bases, the J end by 2 bases, with 12 bases between. CDR3 nucleotides: TGTGCCAGCAAGGGGGGCGGAACCTACGAGCAGTACTTC. It yields the protein CASKGGGTYEQYF.

V and J are TRBV27 and TRBJ2-1, with TRBD1 identical over 7 bases. Germline V gene data show CDR1 as MNHEY and CDR2 as SMNVEV (reference sequence). The trim removed 5 bases at V and 3 bases at J, leaving 7 bases unmatched. This CDR3 contains 15 residues. The chain's CDR3 is CASSAYGTVYNEQFF. The CDR3 region has the DNA TGTGCCAGCAGTGCCTACGGGACAGTCTACAATGAGCAGTTCTTC.

The gene calls are TRBV28 and TRBJ1-1, with no clear D. The CDR3 is 16 amino acids. Germline loops: CDR1 MDHEN, CDR2 SYDVKM. Trimming removed 3 bases from V and 4 bases from J, with 18 bases in between. CDR3: CASSFIPGQRSTEAFF. The DNA of the CDR3 is TGTGCCAGCAGTTTCATACCCGGGCAGAGGAGCACTGAAGCTTTCTTT.

This clone was recorded once. The chain joins TRBV11-1 to TRBJ1-1; D ambiguous. From germline, CDR1 is SGHAT and CDR2 FQDESV (reference sequence). Trimming shortened V by 5 bases and J by 2 bases, and 9 bases separated the two germline ends. This CDR3 has 13 residues. The CDR3: CASSSQANTEAFF. CDR3 DNA sequence: TGTGCCAGCAGCAGTCAGGCTAACACTGAAGCTTTCTTT.

The chain recombines TRBV7-6 with TRBJ2-2, with D hard to call. The CDR3 has 15 amino acids. V shed 0 bases and J shed 3 bases, with 8 bases lying between them. The germline gives CDR1 SGHVS, CDR2 FNYEAQ. The CDR3 is CASSLAARYTGELFF. CDR3 DNA: TGTGCCAGCAGCTTAGCGGCCAGGTACACCGGGGAGCTGTTTTTT.

The chain recombines TRBV5-1 with TRBJ2-1; 7 bases are a match to TRBD1. Losses at the gene ends were 4 bases for V and 5 bases for J; bases not matched to a gene: 9. This CDR3 region has 15 residues. Germline CDR1 reads SGHRS; CDR2 reads YFSETQ. Written as DNA, the CDR3 is TGCGCCAGCAGCCCCATACAGGGGTCCCACAATGAGCAGTTCTTC. This gives the protein CASSPIQGSHNEQFF. The full variable domain, in which reference TRBV5-1 and TRBJ2-1 provide the parts outside the CDR3, is KAGVTQTPRYLIKTRGQQVTLSCSPISGHRSVSWYQQTPGQGLQFLFEYFSETQRNKGNFPGRFSGRQFSNSRSEMNVSTLELGDSALYLCASSPIQGSHNEQFFGPGTRLTVL.

The gene calls are TRBV28 and TRBJ1-4; TRBD1 agrees at 9 bases. There are 16 residues in the CDR3. Trimming at V came to 6 bases and at J to 0 bases, leaving 5 bases not matched to a gene. Germline assignment: CDR1 MDHEN and CDR2 SYDVKM. CDR3: CASRRGTGTTNEKLFF. The CDR3 DNA reads TGTGCCAGCAGGCGCGGGACAGGGACAACTAATGAAAAACTGTTTTTT.

The chain uses TRBV30 and TRBJ2-3; D possibly corresponds to TRBD2 (6 bases). The CDR3 consists of 15 residues. The V end was cut by 2 bases, the J end by 0 bases, with 12 bases between. Germline loops: CDR1 GTSNPN, CDR2 SVGIG (reference sequence). CDR3 protein: CAWSIPGLSTDTQYF. The CDR3 DNA follows: TGTGCCTGGAGTATCCCGGGACTTAGCACAGATACGCAGTATTTT.

The chain recombines TRBV5-5 with TRBJ2-1, with TRBD2 matching over 10 bases. With V trimmed by 3 bases and J by 4 bases, 7 bases remained unmatched. Germline CDR1 reads SGHKS; CDR2 reads YYEKEE (reference sequence). The CDR3 loop spans 16 amino acids. The DNA for the CDR3 is TGTGCCAGCAGCTCCAGCGGGAGGGCCTGGTACAATGAGCAGTTCTTC. It yields the protein CASSSSGRAWYNEQFF. Filled out from reference TRBV5-5 and TRBJ2-1, the complete variable domain reads DAGVTQSPTHLIKTRGQQVTLRCSPISGHKSVSWYQQVLGQGPQFIFQYYEKEERGRGNFPDRFSARQFPNYSSELNVNALLLGDSALYLCASSSSGRAWYNEQFFGPGTRLTVL.

The chain carries TRBV28 and TRBJ2-3; 12 positions match TRBD2. The CDR3 runs to 16 residues. Germline V gene lookup returns CDR1 MDHEN and CDR2 SYDVKM. The trim removed 3 bases at V and 6 bases at J, leaving 7 bases unmatched. DNA for the CDR3: TGTGCCAGCAGTTTTTTGCTAGCGGGGGGGGCGGATACGCAGTATTTT. Its translation is CASSFLLAGGADTQYF.

The chain uses TRBV28 and TRBJ2-1, with 13 bases identical to TRBD2. CDR3 length equals 19 residues. The junction had 16 bases not matched to a gene; V was cut back by 5 bases and J by 6 bases. Germline V gives CDR1 MDHEN, CDR2 SYDVKM. This CDR3 reads CASSIDYGLAGALFNEQFF. CDR3 bases: TGTGCCAGCAGTATCGACTATGGACTAGCGGGAGCTCTCTTCAATGAGCAGTTCTTC. Full variable domain (rest looked up from reference TRBV28 and TRBJ2-1): DVKVTQSSRYLVKRTGEKVFLECVQDMDHENMFWYRQDPGLGLRLIYFSYDVKMKEKGDIPEGYSVSREKKERFSLILESASTNQTSMYLCASSIDYGLAGALFNEQFFGPGTRLTVL.

This rearrangement joins TRBV15 to TRBJ1-1; 8 nucleotides align to TRBD1. The CDR3 sequence is 14 residues long. Germline lookup yields CDR1 LNHNV and CDR2 YYDKDF (reference sequence). With 3 bases clipped from V and 9 bases from J, the junction kept 9 bases outside the gene matches. CDR3 in DNA: TGTGCCACCAGCAGGACCCCAGACAGGGGACAAGCTTTCTTT. It is translated as CATSRTPDRGQAFF. The variable domain in full, with the rest retrieved from reference TRBV15 and TRBJ1-1, is DAMVIQNPRYQVTQFGKPVTLSCSQTLNHNVMYWYQQKSSQAPKLLFHYYDKDFNNEADTPDNFQSRRPNTSFCFLDIRSPGLGDTAMYLCATSRTPDRGQAFFGQGTRLTVV.